These T cell receptor beta chains were read from a single sample in a study of blood T cell repertoires in COVID-19. Method: immunoSEQ multiplex PCR; TCRdb's copy keeps in-frame clones and lacks some. In the table there are 260,000 or so clones, roughly 87% of which are singletons. Sequenced: PBMCs or T cells enriched from blood (not recorded which). The receptors stem from a woman aged 25 to 39 with acute COVID-19. CDR3s include the opening cysteine and the closing phenylalanine or tryptophan. The D gene is left open where the match is weak. The size field is filled for only some rows; it gives once, few, many or a size class.

abundance,d_gene,j_gene,v_gene,CDR3aa,CDR3nt
NA,TRBD1,TRBJ1-1,TRBV14,CASTRQGDTEAFF,TGTGCCAGCACTCGACAGGGTGACACTGAAGCTTTCTTT
NA,NA,TRBJ1-2,TRBV12-3/TRBV12-4,CASVGPDGYTF,TGTGCCAGCGTCGGTCCCGATGGCTACACCTTC
NA,NA,TRBJ1-2,TRBV7-2,CASSLTKQLNYGYTF,TGTGCCAGCAGCTTAACCAAACAGCTTAACTATGGCTACACCTTC
once,NA,TRBJ2-3,TRBV30,CAWSVVGGPTDTQYF,TGTGCCTGGAGTGTAGTGGGGGGGCCAACAGATACGCAGTATTTT
NA,TRBD1,TRBJ2-3,TRBV3-1/TRBV3-2,CASSSSWEGGDTQYF,TGTGCCAGCAGCTCCTCGTGGGAAGGGGGCGATACGCAGTATTTT
NA,NA,TRBJ1-6,TRBV10-3,CAISESFYAPVSGVSSSPLHF,TGTGCCATCAGTGAGTCTTTTTACGCACCAGTTTCAGGGGTATCTAGTTCACCCCTCCACTTT
NA,TRBD2,TRBJ2-2,TRBV19,CASSIFGLAGNPPGELFF,TGTGCCAGTAGTATATTCGGGCTAGCGGGGAACCCACCCGGGGAGCTGTTTTTT
NA,NA,TRBJ2-7,TRBV7-9,CASSRLRDFYEQYF,TGTGCCAGCAGCCGTCTCCGGGACTTCTACGAGCAGTACTTC
NA,TRBD1,TRBJ1-1,TRBV4-3,CASSARTGGGTEAFF,TGCGCCAGCAGCGCAAGAACAGGGGGAGGGACTGAAGCTTTCTTT
NA,TRBD1,TRBJ1-2,TRBV2,CASSPSFFRDRGLSGYGYTF,TGTGCCAGCAGTCCATCCTTCTTCCGGGACAGGGGGCTGTCGGGCTATGGCTACACCTTC
NA,NA,TRBJ1-6,TRBV5-4,CASRSQGNGNHSPLHF,TGTGCCAGCAGGTCTCAGGGAAACGGAAACCATTCACCCCTCCACTTT
NA,NA,TRBJ2-2,TRBV5-6,CASSLVSAGELFF,TGTGCCAGCAGCTTGGTCAGTGCCGGGGAGCTGTTTTTT
NA,NA,TRBJ2-5,TRBV5-4,CASSLELAETQYF,TGTGCCAGCAGCTTGGAACTAGCAGAGACCCAGTACTTC
NA,TRBD1,TRBJ1-1,TRBV29-1,CSDSGTENTEAFF,TGCAGCGACTCCGGGACAGAGAACACTGAAGCTTTCTTT
NA,TRBD2,TRBJ2-5,TRBV7-2,CASSLVSGGEETQYF,TGTGCCAGCAGCTTAGTCAGCGGGGGCGAGGAGACCCAGTACTTC
NA,NA,TRBJ1-1,TRBV4-1,CASSLSRGAEDTEAFF,TGCGCCAGCAGCCTCTCTCGGGGGGCGGAGGACACTGAAGCTTTCTTT
NA,NA,TRBJ1-5,TRBV24-1,CATSDSPGIGNQPQHF,TGTGCCACCAGTGATTCCCCAGGGATTGGCAATCAGCCCCAGCATTTT
few,TRBD1,TRBJ1-1,TRBV10-3,CAISLTGGNTEAFF,TGTGCCATCAGTTTGACAGGGGGAAACACTGAAGCTTTCTTT
once,NA,TRBJ2-5,TRBV10-1,CASSESGRVETQYF,TGCGCCAGCAGTGAGTCGGGCAGGGTTGAGACCCAGTACTTC
NA,NA,TRBJ1-2,TRBV18,CASSPTTRTWVNYGYTF,TGTGCCAGCTCACCCACTACGAGGACTTGGGTTAACTATGGCTACACCTTC
few,TRBD1,TRBJ1-5,TRBV19,CASEGTGDQPQHF,TGTGCCAGTGAGGGGACAGGGGATCAGCCCCAGCATTTT
NA,NA,TRBJ2-5,TRBV10-2,CASTITTEQETQYF,TGCGCCAGCACGATTACGACAGAACAAGAGACCCAGTACTTC
NA,NA,TRBJ1-2,TRBV6-1,CASSEGAIRSDGYTF,TGTGCCAGCAGTGAAGGGGCTATTAGGTCGGATGGCTACACCTTC
NA,TRBD2,TRBJ2-3,TRBV3-1/TRBV3-2,CASRGSGGAGTDTQYF,TGTGCCAGCAGAGGTAGCGGGGGGGCCGGCACAGATACGCAGTATTTT
NA,NA,TRBJ1-6,TRBV19,CASSQGLFDSPLHF,TGTGCCAGTAGTCAGGGACTTTTCGATTCACCCCTCCACTTT
NA,NA,TRBJ1-2,TRBV6-5,CASSLIANYGYTF,TGTGCCAGCAGTCTCATAGCTAACTATGGCTACACCTTC
once,NA,TRBJ1-6,TRBV3-1/TRBV3-2,CASSQAPGYSPLHF,TGTGCCAGCAGCCAAGCTCCGGGTTACTCACCCCTCCACTTT